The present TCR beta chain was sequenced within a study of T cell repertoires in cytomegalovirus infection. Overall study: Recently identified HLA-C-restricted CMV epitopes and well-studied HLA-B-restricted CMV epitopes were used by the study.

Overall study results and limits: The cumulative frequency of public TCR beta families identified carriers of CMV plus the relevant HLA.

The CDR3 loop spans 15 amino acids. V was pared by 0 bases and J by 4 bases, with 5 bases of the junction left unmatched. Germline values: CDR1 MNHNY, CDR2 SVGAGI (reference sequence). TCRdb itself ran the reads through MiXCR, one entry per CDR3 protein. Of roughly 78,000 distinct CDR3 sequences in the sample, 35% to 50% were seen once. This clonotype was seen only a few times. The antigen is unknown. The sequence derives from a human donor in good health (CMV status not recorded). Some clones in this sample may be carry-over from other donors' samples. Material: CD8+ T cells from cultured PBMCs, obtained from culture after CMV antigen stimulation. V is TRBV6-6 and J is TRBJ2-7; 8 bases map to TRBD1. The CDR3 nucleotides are TGTGCCAGCAGTTACTCGATGACAGGGGAATACGAGCAGTACTTC. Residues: CASSYSMTGEYEQYF.